One sample yielded the 14 T cell receptor beta chains listed below, sequenced in a study of cytomegalovirus exposure and HLA in healthy donors. The study ran its PCR with 60 Vbeta and 13 Jbeta primers. The protocol was immunoSEQ multiplex PCR, while the TCRdb copy is restricted to in-frame clones and leaves out a portion. The sample has tens of thousands of clones; approximately 82% are singletons. Sequences were obtained from PBMCs. Source of these receptors: a young man in good health and CMV-seronegative.

The chain recombines TRBV6-5 with TRBJ1-1, with D tentatively TRBD1 (5 bases). Germline V CDR1 and CDR2: MNHEY, SVGAGI. The V end was cut by 5 bases, the J end by 8 bases, with 18 bases between. This CDR3 contains 14 residues. CDR3 loop: CASSHRSSLSEAFF. In DNA, the CDR3 is TGTGCCAGCAGTCACAGGAGCTCCCTCTCAGAAGCTTTCTTT.

The table lists this clone with a few counts. The chain employs TRBV11-2 and TRBJ2-7; a weak D match, TRBD1 (7 bases). The CDR3 runs 17 residues. Between the trimmed V and J ends, which lost 3 bases and 3 bases, there was a span of 21 bases. Per germline, CDR1 SGHAT and CDR2 FQNNGV. The CDR3 DNA reads TGTGCCAGCAGCTTCGGCCGGGGGACAGTACTTGGCTACGAGCAGTACTTC. Translating it yields CASSFGRGTVLGYEQYF. The variable domain in full, with the rest retrieved from reference TRBV11-2 and TRBJ2-7, is EAGVAQSPRYKIIEKRQSVAFWCNPISGHATLYWYQQILGQGPKLLIQFQNNGVVDDSQLPKDRFSAERLKGVDSTLKIQPAKLEDSAVYLCASSFGRGTVLGYEQYFGPGTRLTVT.

The gene calls are TRBV7-3 and TRBJ2-1, with D possibly being TRBD2 (6 bases). The CDR3 spans 14 residues. The germline V and J ends were trimmed by 5 bases and 9 bases, with 17 bases remaining between them. Looked up from germline, CDR1 is SGHTA and CDR2 is FQGTGA. In DNA form, the CDR3 reads TGTGCCAGCAGCCAGCGAAGGCGGGAAGGTGAGCAGTTCTTC. Its protein is CASSQRRREGEQFF.

Details on this clone: The junction differs from germline at one of its ends, possibly a read error. V and J are TRBV7-9 and TRBJ2-5; 7 bases agree with TRBD1. The CDR3 consists of 16 residues. Germline V gives CDR1 SEHNR, CDR2 FQNEAQ (reference sequence). The CDR3 DNA reads as TGTTCCAGCAGCTTACCCCGGGACAGCTTTGTAGGGACCCAGTACTTC. Translation: CSSSLPRDSFVGTQYF.

This clone came up once. The CDR3 loop is CASRIAGGPTDTQYF. CDR3 sequence (DNA): TGTGCCAGCAGGATAGCGGGAGGGCCAACCGATACGCAGTATTTT. This chain links TRBV2 with TRBJ2-3; 11 positions match TRBD2. CDR3 length equals 15 residues. V lost 6 bases and J lost 6; bases outside the gene matches: 8. CDR1 is SNHLY and CDR2 is FYNNEI in the germline V gene.

V is TRBV28 and J is TRBJ2-5, with TRBD1 matching 9 bases. This CDR3 is 16 amino acids long. CDR1 and CDR2 (germline): MDHEN, SYDVKM. Losses at the gene ends were 1 base for V and 5 bases for J; bases not matched to a gene: 8. The CDR3: CASSLSGTGGVETQYF. The DNA for the CDR3 is TGTGCCAGCAGTTTATCGGGAACAGGGGGCGTCGAGACCCAGTACTTC. Full variable domain (outside the CDR3, taken from reference TRBV28 and TRBJ2-5): DVKVTQSSRYLVKRTGEKVFLECVQDMDHENMFWYRQDPGLGLRLIYFSYDVKMKEKGDIPEGYSVSREKKERFSLILESASTNQTSMYLCASSLSGTGGVETQYFGPGTRLLVL.

The J gene is TRBJ1-1, the V gene TRBV18; TRBD1 aligns across 9 bases. Germline values: CDR1 KGHSH, CDR2 LQKENI. The junction had 7 bases not matched to a gene; V was cut back by 4 bases and J by 4 bases. The CDR3 runs 15 residues. The CDR3 protein is CASSLQGARFTEAFF. The CDR3 DNA reads as TGTGCCAGCTCACTACAGGGGGCGCGTTTCACTGAAGCTTTCTTT. The full variable domain, completed using reference TRBV18 and TRBJ1-1, is NAGVMQNPRHLVRRRGQEARLRCSPMKGHSHVYWYRQLPEEGLKFMVYLQKENIIDESGMPKERFSAEFPKEGPSILRIQQVVRGDSAAYFCASSLQGARFTEAFFGQGTRLTVV.

This clone was detected once. In nucleotides, the CDR3 is TGTGCCAGCAGCTTATCTGCAGGTACTCAGGCTGGCTACACCTTC. This encodes CASSLSAGTQAGYTF. This chain links TRBV7-2 with TRBJ1-2; no clear D gene. Germline V CDR1 and CDR2: SGHTA, FQGNSA. The V end lost 2 bases, the J end lost 7 bases, and 17 bases lay between the germline ends. The CDR3 sequence is 15 residues long.

The genes are TRBV10-1 and TRBJ2-1; 7 bases align to TRBD1. Per germline, CDR1 WNHNN and CDR2 SYGVQD (reference sequence). V was pared by 2 bases and J by 5 bases, with 6 bases of the junction left unmatched. The length of the CDR3 is 15 residues. CDR3 amino acids: CASSERQGGHNEQFF. The CDR3 DNA is TGCGCCAGCAGTGAGCGACAGGGCGGCCACAATGAGCAGTTCTTC.

The V call is TRBV6-6, the J call TRBJ1-1; 8 bases map to TRBD1. Germline V gene data show CDR1 as MNHNY and CDR2 as SVGAGI (reference sequence). Trimming cost V 10 bases and J 2 bases; bases outside gene matches: 9. This CDR3 region has 14 residues. In nucleotides, the CDR3 is TGTGCCACCTCCAGGGGGCCGGGAAACACTGAAGCTTTCTTT. It codes for CATSRGPGNTEAFF.

The chain combines TRBV30 with TRBJ2-3; D is perhaps TRBD1 (5 bases). The CDR3 runs to 13 residues. Trimming removed 3 bases from V and 7 bases from J, with 14 bases in between. Germline CDR1 is GTSNPN and CDR2 is SVGIG (reference sequence). The CDR3 is CAWRGPGPNTQYF. As DNA, the CDR3 is TGTGCCTGGAGAGGCCCAGGGCCGAATACGCAGTATTTT.

This clone was observed once. The chain joins TRBV6-1 to TRBJ2-1; 12 bases are a match to TRBD2. The V and J ends lost 6 bases and 5 bases, in that order; junction bases with no gene match: 5. The CDR3 covers 15 residues. CDR1 is MNHNS, CDR2 SASEGT, per germline. CDR3 DNA: TGTGCCAGCAGGGTCGGACTAGCGGGGAACAATGAGCAGTTCTTC. Translated, it gives CASRVGLAGNNEQFF.

This clone appeared a few times. The chain employs TRBV28 and TRBJ2-6; D possibly corresponds to TRBD2 (6 bases). Germline assignment: CDR1 MDHEN and CDR2 SYDVKM. The CDR3 has 16 amino acids. V lost 5 bases and J lost 5, with 16 bases in between. The CDR3, as DNA: TGTGCCAGCAGTCCGCAATCTGGGGGGAGGGCCAACGTCCTGACTTTC. This encodes CASSPQSGGRANVLTF.

The rearrangement links TRBV19 to TRBJ1-1, with 7 bases matching TRBD1. Germline assignment: CDR1 LNHDA and CDR2 SQIVND (reference sequence). The CDR3 sequence is 15 residues long. J lost 1 base, V lost 5 bases, and 7 bases had no gene match. CDR3 sequence (DNA): TGTGCCAGTAGTTCCGCAGGGGGTGCGAACACTGAAGCTTTCTTT. Its protein is CASSSAGGANTEAFF.